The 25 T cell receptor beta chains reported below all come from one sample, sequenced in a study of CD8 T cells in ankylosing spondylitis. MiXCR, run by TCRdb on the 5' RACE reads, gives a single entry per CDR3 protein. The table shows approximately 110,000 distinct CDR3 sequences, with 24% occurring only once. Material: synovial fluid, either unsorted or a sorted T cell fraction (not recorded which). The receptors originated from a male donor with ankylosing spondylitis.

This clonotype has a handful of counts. CDR3 nucleotide sequence: TGCGCCAGCACAAGCCAGGGGCGTAATGGCTACACCTTC. As protein: CASTSQGRNGYTF. The chain links TRBV5-1 to TRBJ1-2, with D possibly being TRBD1 (6 bases). The V end lost 6 bases, the J end lost 6 bases, and 15 bases lay between the germline ends. There are 13 residues in the CDR3. CDR1 is SGHRS, CDR2 YFSETQ, per germline.

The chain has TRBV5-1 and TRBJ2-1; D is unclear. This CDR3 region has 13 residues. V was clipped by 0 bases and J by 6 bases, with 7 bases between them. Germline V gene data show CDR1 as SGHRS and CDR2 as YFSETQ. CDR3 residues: CASSLDPSNEQFF. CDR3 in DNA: TGCGCCAGCAGCTTGGACCCTAGCAATGAGCAGTTCTTC.

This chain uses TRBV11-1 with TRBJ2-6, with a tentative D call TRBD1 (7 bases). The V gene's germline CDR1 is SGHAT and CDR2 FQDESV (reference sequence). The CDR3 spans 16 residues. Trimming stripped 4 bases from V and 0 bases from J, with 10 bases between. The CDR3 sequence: CASSSGGGSGANVLTF. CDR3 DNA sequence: TGTGCCAGCAGCTCAGGGGGAGGCTCTGGGGCCAACGTCCTGACTTTC.

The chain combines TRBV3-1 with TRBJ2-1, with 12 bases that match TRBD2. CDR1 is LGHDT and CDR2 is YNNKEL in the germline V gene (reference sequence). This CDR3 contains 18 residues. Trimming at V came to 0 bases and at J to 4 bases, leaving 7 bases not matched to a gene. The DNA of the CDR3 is TGTGCCAGCAGCCAAGATAAAAGGACTAGCGGGAAATACAATGAGCAGTTCTTC. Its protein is CASSQDKRTSGKYNEQFF.

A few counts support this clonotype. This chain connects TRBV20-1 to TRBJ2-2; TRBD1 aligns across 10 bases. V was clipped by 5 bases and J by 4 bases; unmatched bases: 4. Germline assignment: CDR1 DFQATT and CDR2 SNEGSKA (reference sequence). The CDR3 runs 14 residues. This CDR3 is CSAPGTGATGELFF. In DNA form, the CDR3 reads TGCAGTGCTCCCGGGACAGGGGCCACCGGGGAGCTGTTTTTT.

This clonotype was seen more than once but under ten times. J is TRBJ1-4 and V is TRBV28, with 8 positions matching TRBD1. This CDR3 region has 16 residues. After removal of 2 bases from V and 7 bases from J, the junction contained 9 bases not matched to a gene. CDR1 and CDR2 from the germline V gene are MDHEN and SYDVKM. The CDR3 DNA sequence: TGTGCCAGCAGTTTAACCGGACAGGGCGATGGTGAAAAACTGTTTTTT. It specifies CASSLTGQGDGEKLFF.

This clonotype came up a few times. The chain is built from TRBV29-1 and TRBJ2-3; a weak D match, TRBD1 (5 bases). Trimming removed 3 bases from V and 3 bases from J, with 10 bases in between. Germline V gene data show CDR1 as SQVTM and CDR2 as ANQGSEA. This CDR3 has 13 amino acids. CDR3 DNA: TGCAGCGTTGAGGACACACAAACAGATACGCAGTATTTT. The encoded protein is CSVEDTQTDTQYF.

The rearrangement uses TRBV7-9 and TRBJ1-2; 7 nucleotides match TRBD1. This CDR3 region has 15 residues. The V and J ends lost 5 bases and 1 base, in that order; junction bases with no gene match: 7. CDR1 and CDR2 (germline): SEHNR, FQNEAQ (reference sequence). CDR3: CASSPQGQDNYGYTF. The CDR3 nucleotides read TGTGCCAGCAGCCCACAGGGGCAGGATAACTATGGCTACACCTTC.

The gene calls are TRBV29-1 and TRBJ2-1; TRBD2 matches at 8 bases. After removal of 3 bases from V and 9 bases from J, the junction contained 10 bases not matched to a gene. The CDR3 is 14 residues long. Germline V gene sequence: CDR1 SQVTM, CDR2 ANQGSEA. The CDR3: CSVDVSGSSGEQFF. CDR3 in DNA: TGCAGCGTTGACGTCAGCGGGAGCAGCGGTGAGCAGTTCTTC.

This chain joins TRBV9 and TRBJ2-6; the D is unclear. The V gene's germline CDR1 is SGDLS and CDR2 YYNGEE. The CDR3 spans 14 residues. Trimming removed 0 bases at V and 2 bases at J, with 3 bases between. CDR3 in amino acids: CASSVAPGANVLTF. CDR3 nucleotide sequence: TGTGCCAGCAGCGTAGCACCTGGGGCCAACGTCCTGACTTTC.

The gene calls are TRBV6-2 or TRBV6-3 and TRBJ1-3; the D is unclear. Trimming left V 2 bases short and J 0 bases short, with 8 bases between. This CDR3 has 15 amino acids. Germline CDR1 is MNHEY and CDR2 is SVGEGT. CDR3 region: CASSYTGFSGNTIYF. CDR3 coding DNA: TGTGCCAGCAGTTACACCGGGTTCTCTGGAAACACCATATATTTT.

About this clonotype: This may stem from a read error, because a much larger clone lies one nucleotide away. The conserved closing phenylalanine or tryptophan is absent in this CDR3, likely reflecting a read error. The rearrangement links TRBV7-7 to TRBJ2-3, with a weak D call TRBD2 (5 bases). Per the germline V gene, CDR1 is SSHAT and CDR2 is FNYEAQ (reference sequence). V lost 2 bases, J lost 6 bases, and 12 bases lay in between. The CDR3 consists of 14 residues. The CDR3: CASSLSFSEDTQYS. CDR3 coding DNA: TGTGCCAGCAGCTTAAGTTTTAGCGAGGATACGCAGTATTCT.

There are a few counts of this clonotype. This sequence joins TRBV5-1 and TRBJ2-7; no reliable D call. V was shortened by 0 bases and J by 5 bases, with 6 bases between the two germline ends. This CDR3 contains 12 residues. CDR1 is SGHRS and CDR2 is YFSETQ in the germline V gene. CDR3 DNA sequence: TGCGCCAGCAGCTTGGTCAGCGACGAGCAGTACTTC. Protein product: CASSLVSDEQYF.

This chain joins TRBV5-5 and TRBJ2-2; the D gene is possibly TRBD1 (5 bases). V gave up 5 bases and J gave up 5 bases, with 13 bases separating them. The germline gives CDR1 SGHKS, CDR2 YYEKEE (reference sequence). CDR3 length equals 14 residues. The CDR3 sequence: CASRYDSGTGELFF. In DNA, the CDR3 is TGTGCCAGCAGATATGACAGTGGGACCGGGGAGCTGTTTTTT.

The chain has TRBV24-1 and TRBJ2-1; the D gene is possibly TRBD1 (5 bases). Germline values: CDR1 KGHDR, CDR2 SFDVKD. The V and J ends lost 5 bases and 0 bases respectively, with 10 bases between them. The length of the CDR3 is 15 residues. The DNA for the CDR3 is TGTGCCACCAGTGGGGGCTGGAGCTCCTACAATGAGCAGTTCTTC. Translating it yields CATSGGWSSYNEQFF.

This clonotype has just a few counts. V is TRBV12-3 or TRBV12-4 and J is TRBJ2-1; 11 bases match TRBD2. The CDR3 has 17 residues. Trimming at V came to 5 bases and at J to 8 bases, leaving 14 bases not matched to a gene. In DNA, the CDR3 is TGTGCCAGCAGTCTCCGTCGGCTAGCGGGAGGACCCCATGAGCAGTTCTTC. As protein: CASSLRRLAGGPHEQFF.

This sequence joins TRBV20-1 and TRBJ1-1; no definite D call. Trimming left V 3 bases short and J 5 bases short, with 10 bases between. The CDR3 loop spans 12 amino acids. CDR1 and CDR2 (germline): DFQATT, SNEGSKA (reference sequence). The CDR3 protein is CSASAPKTEAFF. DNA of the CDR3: TGCAGTGCTAGTGCACCCAAGACTGAAGCTTTCTTT.

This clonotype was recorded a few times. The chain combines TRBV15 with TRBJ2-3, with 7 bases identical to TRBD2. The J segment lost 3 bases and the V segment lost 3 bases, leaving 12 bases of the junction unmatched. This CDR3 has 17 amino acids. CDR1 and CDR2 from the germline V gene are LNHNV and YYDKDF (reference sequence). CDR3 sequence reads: CATSRLRSGTGTDTQYF. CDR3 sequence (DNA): TGTGCCACCAGCAGGCTAAGAAGCGGGACGGGGACAGATACGCAGTATTTT.

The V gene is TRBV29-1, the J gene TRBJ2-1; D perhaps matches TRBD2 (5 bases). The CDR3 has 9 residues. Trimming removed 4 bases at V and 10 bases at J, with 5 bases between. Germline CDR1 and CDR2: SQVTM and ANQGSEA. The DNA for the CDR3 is TGCAGCGTTGGAGGGGAGCAGTTCTTC. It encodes CSVGGEQFF.

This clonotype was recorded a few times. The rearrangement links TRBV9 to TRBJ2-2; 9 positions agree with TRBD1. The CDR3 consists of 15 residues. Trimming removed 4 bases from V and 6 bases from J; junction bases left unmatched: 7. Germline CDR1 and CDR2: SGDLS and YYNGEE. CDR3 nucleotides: TGTGCCAGCAGCCCGAGGACAGGGGAGGCCGGGGAGCTGTTTTTT. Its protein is CASSPRTGEAGELFF.

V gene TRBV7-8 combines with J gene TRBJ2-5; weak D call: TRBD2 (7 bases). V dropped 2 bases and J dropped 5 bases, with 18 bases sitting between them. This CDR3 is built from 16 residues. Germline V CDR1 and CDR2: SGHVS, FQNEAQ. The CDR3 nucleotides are TGTGCCAGCAGCTTATTCGGCGGGGGCCATGGGGAGACCCAGTACTTC. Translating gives CASSLFGGGHGETQYF.

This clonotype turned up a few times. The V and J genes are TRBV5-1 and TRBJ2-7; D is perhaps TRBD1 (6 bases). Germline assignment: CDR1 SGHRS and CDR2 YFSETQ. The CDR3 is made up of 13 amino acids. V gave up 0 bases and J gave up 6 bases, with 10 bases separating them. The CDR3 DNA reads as TGCGCCAGCAGCTTGGTCTGGGGGCGCGAGCAGTACTTC. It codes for CASSLVWGREQYF.

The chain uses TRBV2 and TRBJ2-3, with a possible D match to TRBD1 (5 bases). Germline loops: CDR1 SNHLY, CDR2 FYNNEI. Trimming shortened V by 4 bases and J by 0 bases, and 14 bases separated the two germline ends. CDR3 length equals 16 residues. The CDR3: CASSAQQGESTDTQYF. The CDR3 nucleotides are TGTGCCAGCAGTGCACAGCAGGGTGAGAGCACAGATACGCAGTATTTT.

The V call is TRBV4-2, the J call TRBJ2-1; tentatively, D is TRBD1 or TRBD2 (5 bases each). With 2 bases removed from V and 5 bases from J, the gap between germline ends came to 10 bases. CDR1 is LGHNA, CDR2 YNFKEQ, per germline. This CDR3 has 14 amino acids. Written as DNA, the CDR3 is TGTGCCAGCAGCCAACGGGGCGTTGACAATGAGCAGTTCTTC. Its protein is CASSQRGVDNEQFF.

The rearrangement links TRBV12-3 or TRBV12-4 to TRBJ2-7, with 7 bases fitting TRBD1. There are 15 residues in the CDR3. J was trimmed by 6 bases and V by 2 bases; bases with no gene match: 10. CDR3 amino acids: CASSLLAGQVGEQYF. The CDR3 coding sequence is TGTGCCAGCAGTTTATTGGCTGGACAGGTAGGCGAGCAGTACTTC.